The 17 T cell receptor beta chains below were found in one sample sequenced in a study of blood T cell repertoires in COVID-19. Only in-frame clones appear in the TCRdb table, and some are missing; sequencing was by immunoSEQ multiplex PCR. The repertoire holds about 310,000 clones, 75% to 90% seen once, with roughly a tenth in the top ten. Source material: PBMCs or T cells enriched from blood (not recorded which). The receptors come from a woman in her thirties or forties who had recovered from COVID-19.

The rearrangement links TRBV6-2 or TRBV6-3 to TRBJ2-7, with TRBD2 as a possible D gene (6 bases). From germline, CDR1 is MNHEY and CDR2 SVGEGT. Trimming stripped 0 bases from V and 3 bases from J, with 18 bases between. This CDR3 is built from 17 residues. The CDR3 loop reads CASSYSLVPGTYYEQYF. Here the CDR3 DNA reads TGTGCCAGCAGTTACTCTCTTGTCCCCGGGACTTACTACGAGCAGTACTTC.

The CDR3 reads CASSEEQNYNEQFF. DNA for the CDR3: TGTGCCAGCAGTGAAGAACAGAACTACAATGAGCAGTTCTTC. This sequence joins TRBV25-1 and TRBJ2-1, with D unresolved. This CDR3 has 14 amino acids. Trimming shortened V by 2 bases and J by 3 bases, and 8 bases separated the two germline ends. Germline CDR1 MGHDK, CDR2 SYGVNS.

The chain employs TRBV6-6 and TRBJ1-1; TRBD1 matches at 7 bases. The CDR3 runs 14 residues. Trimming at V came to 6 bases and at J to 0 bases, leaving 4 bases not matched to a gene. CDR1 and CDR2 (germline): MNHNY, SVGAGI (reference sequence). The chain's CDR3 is CASRTQGLNTEAFF. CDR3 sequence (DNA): TGTGCCAGCAGAACACAGGGGCTGAACACTGAAGCTTTCTTT.

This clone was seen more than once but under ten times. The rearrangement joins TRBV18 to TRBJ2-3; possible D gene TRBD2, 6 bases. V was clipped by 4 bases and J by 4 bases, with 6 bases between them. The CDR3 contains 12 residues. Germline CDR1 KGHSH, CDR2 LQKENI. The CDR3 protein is CASSRGADTQYF. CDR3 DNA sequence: TGTGCCAGCTCACGCGGGGCAGATACGCAGTATTTT.

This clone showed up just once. In DNA, the CDR3 is TGCGCCAGCAGGGGGAGTTCGCCACCCCTCCACTTT. This encodes CASRGSSPPLHF. This rearrangement joins TRBV4-3 to TRBJ1-6, with D hard to call. Germline V gene sequence: CDR1 LGHNA, CDR2 YSLEER. The CDR3 runs to 12 residues. Trimming removed 6 bases from V and 11 bases from J, with 11 bases in between.

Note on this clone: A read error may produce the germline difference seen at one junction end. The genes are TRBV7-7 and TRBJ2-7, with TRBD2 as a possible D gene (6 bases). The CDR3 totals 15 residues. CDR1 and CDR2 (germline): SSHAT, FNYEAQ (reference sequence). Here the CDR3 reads CASRESGESLHEQYF. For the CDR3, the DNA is TGTGCTAGCAGGGAATCGGGAGAGAGTCTCCACGAGCAGTACTTC. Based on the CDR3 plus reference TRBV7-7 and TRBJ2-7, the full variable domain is GAGVSQSPRYKVTKRGQDVTLRCDPISSHATLYWYQQALGQGPEFLTYFNYEAQPDKSGLPSDRFSAERPEGSISTLTIQRTEQRDSAMYRCASRESGESLHEQYFGPGTRLTVT.

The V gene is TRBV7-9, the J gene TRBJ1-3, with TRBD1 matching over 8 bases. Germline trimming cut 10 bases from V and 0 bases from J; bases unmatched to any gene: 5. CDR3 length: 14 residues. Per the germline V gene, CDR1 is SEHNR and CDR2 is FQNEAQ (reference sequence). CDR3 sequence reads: CATRTGTSGNTIYF. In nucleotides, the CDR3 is TGTGCCACCCGGACAGGGACCTCTGGAAACACCATATATTTT.

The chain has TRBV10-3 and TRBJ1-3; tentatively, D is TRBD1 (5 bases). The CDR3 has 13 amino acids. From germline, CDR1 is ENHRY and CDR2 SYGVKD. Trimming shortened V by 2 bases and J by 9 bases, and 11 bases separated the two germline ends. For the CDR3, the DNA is TGTGCCATCAGTGAGCTCGGGGGAGGCACCATATATTTT. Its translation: CAISELGGGTIYF.

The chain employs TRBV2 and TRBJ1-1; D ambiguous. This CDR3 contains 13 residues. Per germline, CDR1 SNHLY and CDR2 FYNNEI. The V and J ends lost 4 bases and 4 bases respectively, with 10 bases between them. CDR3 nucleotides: TGTGCCAGCAGTGCGGAGGGCGGCACTGAAGCTTTCTTT. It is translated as CASSAEGGTEAFF. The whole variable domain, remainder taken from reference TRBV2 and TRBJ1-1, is EPEVTQTPSHQVTQMGQEVILRCVPISNHLYFYWYRQILGQKVEFLVSFYNNEISEKSEIFDDQFSVERPDGSNFTLKIRSTKLEDSAMYFCASSAEGGTEAFFGQGTRLTVV.

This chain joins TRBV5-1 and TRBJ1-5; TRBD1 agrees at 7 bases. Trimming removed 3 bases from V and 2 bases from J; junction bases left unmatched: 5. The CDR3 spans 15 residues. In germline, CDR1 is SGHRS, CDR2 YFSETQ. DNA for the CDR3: TGCGCCAGCAGCTCCACAGGGGAAGGCAATCAGCCCCAGCATTTT. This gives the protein CASSSTGEGNQPQHF.

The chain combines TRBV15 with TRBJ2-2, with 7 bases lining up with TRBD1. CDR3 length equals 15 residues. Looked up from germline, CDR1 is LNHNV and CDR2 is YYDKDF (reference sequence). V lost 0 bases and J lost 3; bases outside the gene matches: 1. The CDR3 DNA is TGTGCCACCAGCAGAGACCAGGGGGACACCGGGGAGCTGTTTTTT. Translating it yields CATSRDQGDTGELFF.

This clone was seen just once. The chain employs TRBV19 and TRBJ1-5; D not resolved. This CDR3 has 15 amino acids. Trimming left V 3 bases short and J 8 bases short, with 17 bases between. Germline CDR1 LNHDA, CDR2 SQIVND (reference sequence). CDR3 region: CASSIGVSSVEPQHF. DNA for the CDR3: TGTGCCAGTAGTATCGGAGTTTCTTCAGTGGAGCCCCAGCATTTT.

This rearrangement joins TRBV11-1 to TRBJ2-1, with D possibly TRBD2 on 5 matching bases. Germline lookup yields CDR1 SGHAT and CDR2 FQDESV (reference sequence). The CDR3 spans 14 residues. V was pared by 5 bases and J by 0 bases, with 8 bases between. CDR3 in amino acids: CASSPSSSYNEQFF. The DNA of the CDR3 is TGTGCCAGCAGCCCTAGCAGCTCCTACAATGAGCAGTTCTTC.

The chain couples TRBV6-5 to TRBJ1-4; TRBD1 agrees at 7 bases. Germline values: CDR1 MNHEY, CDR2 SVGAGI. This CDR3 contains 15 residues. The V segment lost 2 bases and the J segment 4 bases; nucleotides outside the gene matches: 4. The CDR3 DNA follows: TGTGCCAGCAGTTACAGCCAGGGGGGTAATGAAAAACTGTTTTTT. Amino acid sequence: CASSYSQGGNEKLFF.

CDR3 residues: CASSLRPATGNYGYTF. The DNA for the CDR3 is TGTGCCAGCAGTCTTAGGCCCGCGACAGGAAACTATGGCTACACCTTC. The chain couples TRBV6-2 or TRBV6-3 to TRBJ1-2; possible D gene TRBD1, 6 bases. The CDR3 has 16 amino acids. Deletions cut 5 bases from V and 2 bases from J, with 18 bases between. Germline CDR1 is MNHEY and CDR2 is SVGEGT.

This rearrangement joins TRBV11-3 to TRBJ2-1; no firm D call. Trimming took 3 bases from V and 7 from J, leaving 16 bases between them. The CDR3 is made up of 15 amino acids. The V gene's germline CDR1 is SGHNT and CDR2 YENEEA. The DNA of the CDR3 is TGTGCCAGCAGCTTCCGGGTCTCGCCGGCGAATGAGCAGTTCTTC. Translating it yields CASSFRVSPANEQFF.

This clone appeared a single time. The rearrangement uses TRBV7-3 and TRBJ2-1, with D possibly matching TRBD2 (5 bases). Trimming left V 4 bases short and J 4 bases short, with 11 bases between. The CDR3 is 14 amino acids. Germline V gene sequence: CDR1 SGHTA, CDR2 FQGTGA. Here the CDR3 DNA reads TGTGCCAGCAGCTCTGTAAGCGGATACAATGAGCAGTTCTTC. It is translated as CASSSVSGYNEQFF.